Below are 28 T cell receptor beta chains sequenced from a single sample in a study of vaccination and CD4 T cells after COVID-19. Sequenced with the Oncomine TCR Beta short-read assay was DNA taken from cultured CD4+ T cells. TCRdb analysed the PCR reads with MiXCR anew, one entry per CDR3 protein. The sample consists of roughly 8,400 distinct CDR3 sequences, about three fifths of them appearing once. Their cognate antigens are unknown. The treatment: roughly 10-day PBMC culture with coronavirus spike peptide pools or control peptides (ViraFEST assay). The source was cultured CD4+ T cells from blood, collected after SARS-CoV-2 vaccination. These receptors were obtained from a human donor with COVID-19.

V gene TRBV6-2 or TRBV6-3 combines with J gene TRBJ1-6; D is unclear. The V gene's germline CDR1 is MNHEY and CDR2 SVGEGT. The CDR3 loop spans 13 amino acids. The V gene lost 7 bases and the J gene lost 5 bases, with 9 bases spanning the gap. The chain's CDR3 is CASNGFDNSPLHF. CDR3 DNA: TGTGCCAGCAACGGGTTTGATAATTCACCCCTCCACTTT.

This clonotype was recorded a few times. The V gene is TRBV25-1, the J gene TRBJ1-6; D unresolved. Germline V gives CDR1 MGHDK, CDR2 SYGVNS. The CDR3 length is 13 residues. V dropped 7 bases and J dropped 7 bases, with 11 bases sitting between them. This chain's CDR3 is CASKYSFNSPLHF. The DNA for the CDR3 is TGTGCCAGCAAGTACAGCTTCAATTCACCCCTCCACTTT. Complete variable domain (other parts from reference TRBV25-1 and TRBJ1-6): EADIYQTPRYLVIGTGKKITLECSQTMGHDKMYWYQQDPGMELHLIHYSYGVNSTEKGDLSSESTVSRIRTEHFPLTLESARPSHTSQYLCASKYSFNSPLHFGNGTRLTVT.

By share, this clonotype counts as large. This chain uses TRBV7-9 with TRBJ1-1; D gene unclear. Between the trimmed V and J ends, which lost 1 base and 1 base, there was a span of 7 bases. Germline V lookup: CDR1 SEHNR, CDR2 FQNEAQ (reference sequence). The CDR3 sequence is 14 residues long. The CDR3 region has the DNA TGTGCCAGCAGCTTAGGTCACCCGAACACTGAAGCTTTCTTT. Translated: CASSLGHPNTEAFF.

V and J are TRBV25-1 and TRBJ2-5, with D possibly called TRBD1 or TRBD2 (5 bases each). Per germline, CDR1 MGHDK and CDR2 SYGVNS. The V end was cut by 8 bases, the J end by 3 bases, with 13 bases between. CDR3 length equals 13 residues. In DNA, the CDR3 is TGTGCCAGCCTGGGACGGGCTGAAGAGACCCAGTACTTC. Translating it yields CASLGRAEETQYF. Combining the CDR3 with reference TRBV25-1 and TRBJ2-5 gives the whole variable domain EADIYQTPRYLVIGTGKKITLECSQTMGHDKMYWYQQDPGMELHLIHYSYGVNSTEKGDLSSESTVSRIRTEHFPLTLESARPSHTSQYLCASLGRAEETQYFGPGTRLLVL.

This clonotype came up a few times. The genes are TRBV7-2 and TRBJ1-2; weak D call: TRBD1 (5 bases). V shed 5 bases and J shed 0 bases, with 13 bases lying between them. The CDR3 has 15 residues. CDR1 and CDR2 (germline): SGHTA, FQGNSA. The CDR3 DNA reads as TGTGCCAGCAGCCGCCCGGGGGGGTCTAACTATGGCTACACCTTC. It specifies CASSRPGGSNYGYTF.

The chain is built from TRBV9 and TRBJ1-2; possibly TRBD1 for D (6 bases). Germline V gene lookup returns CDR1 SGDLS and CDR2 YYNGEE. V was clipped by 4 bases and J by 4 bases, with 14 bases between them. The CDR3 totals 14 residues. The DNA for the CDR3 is TGTGCCAGCAGCAGAGACAGGATCCGCTATGGCTACACCTTC. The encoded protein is CASSRDRIRYGYTF.

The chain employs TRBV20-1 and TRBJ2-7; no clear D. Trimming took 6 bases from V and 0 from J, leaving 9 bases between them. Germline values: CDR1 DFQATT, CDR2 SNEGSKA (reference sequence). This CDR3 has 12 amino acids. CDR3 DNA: TGCAGTGCCCGGGTTGACTCCTACGAGCAGTACTTC. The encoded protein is CSARVDSYEQYF.

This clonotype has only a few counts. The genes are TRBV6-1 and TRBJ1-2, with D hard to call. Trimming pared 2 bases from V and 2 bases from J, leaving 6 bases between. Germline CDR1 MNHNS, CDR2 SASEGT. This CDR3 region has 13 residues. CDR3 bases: TGTGCCAGCAGTGAACGTCTCAACTATGGCTACACCTTC. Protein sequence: CASSERLNYGYTF.

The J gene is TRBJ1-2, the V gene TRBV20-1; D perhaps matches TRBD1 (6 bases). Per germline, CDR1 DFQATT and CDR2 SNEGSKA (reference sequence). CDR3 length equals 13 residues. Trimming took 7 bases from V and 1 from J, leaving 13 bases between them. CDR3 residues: CSVGGEGNYGYTF. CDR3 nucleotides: TGCAGTGTGGGGGGCGAGGGTAACTATGGCTACACCTTC.

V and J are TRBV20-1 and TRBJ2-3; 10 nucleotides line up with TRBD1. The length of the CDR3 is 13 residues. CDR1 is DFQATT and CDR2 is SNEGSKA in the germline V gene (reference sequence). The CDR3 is CMTRQGATDTQYF. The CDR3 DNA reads TGCATGACCCGACAGGGGGCAACAGATACGCAGTATTTT.

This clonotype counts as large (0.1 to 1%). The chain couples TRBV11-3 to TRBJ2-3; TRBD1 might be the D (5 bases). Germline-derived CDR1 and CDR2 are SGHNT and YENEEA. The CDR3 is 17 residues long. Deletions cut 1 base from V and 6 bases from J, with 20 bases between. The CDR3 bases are TGTGCCAGCAGCTTAGTACGGGCCCCAGACAGTATGGATACGCAGTATTTT. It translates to CASSLVRAPDSMDTQYF.

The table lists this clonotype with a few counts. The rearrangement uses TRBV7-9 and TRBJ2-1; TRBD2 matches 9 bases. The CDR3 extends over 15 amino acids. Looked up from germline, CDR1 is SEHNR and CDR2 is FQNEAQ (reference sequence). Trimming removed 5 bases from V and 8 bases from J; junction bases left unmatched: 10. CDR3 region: CASSLGSGGPDEQFF. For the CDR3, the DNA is TGTGCCAGCAGCCTAGGCAGCGGGGGGCCGGATGAGCAGTTCTTC. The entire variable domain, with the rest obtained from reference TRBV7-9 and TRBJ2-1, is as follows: DTGVSQNPRHKITKRGQNVTFRCDPISEHNRLYWYRQTLGQGPEFLTYFQNEAQLEKSRLLSDRFSAERPKGSFSTLEIQRTEQGDSAMYLCASSLGSGGPDEQFFGPGTRLTVL.

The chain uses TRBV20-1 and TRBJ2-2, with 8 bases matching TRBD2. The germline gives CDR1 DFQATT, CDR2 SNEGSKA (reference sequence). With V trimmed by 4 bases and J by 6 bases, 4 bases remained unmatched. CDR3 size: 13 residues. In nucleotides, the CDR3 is TGCAGTGCTAAACCGGGAGGGGCCGGGGAGCTGTTTTTT. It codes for CSAKPGGAGELFF.

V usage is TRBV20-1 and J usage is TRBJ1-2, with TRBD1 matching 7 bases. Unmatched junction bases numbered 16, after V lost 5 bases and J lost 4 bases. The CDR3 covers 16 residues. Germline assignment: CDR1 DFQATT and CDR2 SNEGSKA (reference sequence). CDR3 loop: CSASPGGTISLYGYTF. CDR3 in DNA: TGCAGTGCTTCACCAGGGGGTACTATTAGTCTCTATGGCTACACCTTC.

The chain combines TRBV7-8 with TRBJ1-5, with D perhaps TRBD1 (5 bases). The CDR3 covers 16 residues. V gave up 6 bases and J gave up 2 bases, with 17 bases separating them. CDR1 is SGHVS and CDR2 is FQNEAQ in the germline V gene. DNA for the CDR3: TGTGCCAGCAGTCAACCTTTCTGGGACGGCAATCAGCCCCAGCATTTT. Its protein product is CASSQPFWDGNQPQHF.

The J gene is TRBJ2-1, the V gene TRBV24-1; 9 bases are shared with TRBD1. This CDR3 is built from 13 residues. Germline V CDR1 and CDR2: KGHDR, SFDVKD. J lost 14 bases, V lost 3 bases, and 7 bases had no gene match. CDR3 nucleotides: TGTGCCACCAGTGATCGACCGGGACAGGGTGAGTTCTTC. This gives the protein CATSDRPGQGEFF.

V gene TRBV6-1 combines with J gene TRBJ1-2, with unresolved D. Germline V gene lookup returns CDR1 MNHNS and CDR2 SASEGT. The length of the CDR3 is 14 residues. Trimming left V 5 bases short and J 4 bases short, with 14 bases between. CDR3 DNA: TGTGCCAGCAGTCAACGGGAGACAAGCTATGGCTACACCTTC. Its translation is CASSQRETSYGYTF.

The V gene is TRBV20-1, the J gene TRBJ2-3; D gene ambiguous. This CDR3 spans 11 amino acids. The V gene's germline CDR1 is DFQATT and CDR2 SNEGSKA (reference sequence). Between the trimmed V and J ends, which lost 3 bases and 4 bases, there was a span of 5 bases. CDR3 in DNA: TGCAGTGCTAGTTGGGCAGATACGCAGTATTTT. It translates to CSASWADTQYF.

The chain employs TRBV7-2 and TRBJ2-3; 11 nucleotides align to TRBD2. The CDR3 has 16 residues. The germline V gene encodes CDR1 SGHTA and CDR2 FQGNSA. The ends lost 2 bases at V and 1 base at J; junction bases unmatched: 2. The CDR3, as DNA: TGTGCCAGCAGCTTAAATAGCGGGGGGGGCACAGATACGCAGTATTTT. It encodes CASSLNSGGGTDTQYF. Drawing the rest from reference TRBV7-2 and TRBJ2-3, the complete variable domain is GAGVSQSPSNKVTEKGKDVELRCDPISGHTALYWYRQSLGQGLEFLIYFQGNSAPDKSGLPSDRFSAERTGGSVSTLTIQRTQQEDSAVYLCASSLNSGGGTDTQYFGPGTRLTVL.

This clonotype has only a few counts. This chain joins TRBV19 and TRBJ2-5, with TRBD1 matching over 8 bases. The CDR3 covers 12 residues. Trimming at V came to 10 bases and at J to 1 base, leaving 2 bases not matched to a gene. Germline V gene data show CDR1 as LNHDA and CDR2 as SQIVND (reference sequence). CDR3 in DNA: TGTGCCACCGGACAGGGCCAAGAGACCCAGTACTTC. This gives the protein CATGQGQETQYF.

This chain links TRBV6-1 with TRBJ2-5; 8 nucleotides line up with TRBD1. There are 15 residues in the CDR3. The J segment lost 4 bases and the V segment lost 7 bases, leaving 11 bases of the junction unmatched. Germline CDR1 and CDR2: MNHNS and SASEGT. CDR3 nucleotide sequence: TGTGCCAGCATCAGGGGGCCCCGTCTAGGAGAGACCCAGTACTTC. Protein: CASIRGPRLGETQYF.

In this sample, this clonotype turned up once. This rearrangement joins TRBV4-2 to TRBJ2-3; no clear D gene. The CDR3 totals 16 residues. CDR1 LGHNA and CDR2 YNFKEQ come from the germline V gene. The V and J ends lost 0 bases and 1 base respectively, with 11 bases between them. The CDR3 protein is CASSQESPPRTDTQYF. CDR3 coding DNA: TGTGCCAGCAGCCAAGAGTCCCCTCCCCGCACAGATACGCAGTATTTT.

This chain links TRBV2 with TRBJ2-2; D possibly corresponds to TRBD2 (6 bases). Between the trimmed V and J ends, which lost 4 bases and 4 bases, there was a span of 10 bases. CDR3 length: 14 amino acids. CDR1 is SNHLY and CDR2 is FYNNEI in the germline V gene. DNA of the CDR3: TGTGCCAGCAGTGCCGGGGAGGTCACCGGGGAGCTGTTTTTT. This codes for CASSAGEVTGELFF. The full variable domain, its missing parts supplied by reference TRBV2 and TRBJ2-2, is EPEVTQTPSHQVTQMGQEVILRCVPISNHLYFYWYRQILGQKVEFLVSFYNNEISEKSEIFDDQFSVERPDGSNFTLKIRSTKLEDSAMYFCASSAGEVTGELFFGEGSRLTVL.

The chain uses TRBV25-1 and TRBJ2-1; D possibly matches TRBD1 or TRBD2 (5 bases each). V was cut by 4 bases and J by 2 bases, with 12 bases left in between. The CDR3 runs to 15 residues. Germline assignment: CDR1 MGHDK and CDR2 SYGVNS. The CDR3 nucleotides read TGTGCCAGCAGTGCCCTCGGGGCCGCCTACAATGAGCAGTTCTTC. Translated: CASSALGAAYNEQFF.

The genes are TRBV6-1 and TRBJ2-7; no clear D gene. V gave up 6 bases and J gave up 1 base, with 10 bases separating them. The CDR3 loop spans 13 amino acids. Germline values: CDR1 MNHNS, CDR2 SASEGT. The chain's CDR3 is CASSQATSYEQYF. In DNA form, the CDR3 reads TGTGCCAGCAGCCAGGCTACGTCCTACGAGCAGTACTTC.

CDR3 sequence: CASSPNAGTGYF. CDR3 DNA: TGTGCCAGCAGTCCCAACGCCGGGACAGGGTACTTC. The V gene is TRBV2, the J gene TRBJ2-7, with 8 bases matching TRBD1. Germline values: CDR1 SNHLY, CDR2 FYNNEI. J was trimmed by 12 bases and V by 5 bases; bases with no gene match: 9. This CDR3 is 12 amino acids long.

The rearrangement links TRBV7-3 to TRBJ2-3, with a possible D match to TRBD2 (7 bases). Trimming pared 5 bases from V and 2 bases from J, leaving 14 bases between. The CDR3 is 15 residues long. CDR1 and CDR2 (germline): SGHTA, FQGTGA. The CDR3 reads CASSPRGGSTDTQYF. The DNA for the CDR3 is TGTGCCAGCAGCCCAAGGGGGGGATCCACAGATACGCAGTATTTT.

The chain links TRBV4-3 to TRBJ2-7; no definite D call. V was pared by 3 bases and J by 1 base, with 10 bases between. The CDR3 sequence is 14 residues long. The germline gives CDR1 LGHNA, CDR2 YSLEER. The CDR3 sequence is CASSHSRSSYEQYF. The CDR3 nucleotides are TGCGCCAGCAGCCACTCACGGAGTTCCTACGAGCAGTACTTC.